The entry that follows covers one TCR beta chain sequence. These data originate in a study of blood T cell repertoires in COVID-19. Study in general: Material from acute and convalescent COVID-19 was sourced from the United States, Italy and Spain. From T cells, B-cell-depleted T cells, or PBMCs came the material, which was cDNA or gDNA.

While infection was still active, Seattle patients were enrolled and then followed longitudinally. Per the study methods: Estimation of nucleated cell counts was performed using reference gene primer amplification. The protocol was immunoSEQ multiplex PCR, while the TCRdb copy is restricted to in-frame clones and leaves out a portion. The V and J calls and the clone size are those of that table, but D and trimming were determined from the DNA. The table lists about 340,000 clones, 86% of them singletons. The CDR3 is 14 residues long. Germline V CDR1 and CDR2: SGHNT, YYREEE (reference sequence). Trimming removed 6 bases from V and 5 bases from J; junction bases left unmatched: 7.

This sequence originates from a woman aged 55-70 years with COVID-19, enrolled during active disease. The gene calls are TRBV5-4 and TRBJ2-3, with TRBD2 matching over 9 bases. What was sequenced was peripheral blood. The CDR3 sequence: CASNRKAGGDTQYF. CDR3 DNA: TGTGCCAGCAACCGAAAAGCGGGGGGAGATACGCAGTATTTT.